This TCR beta chain stems from a study of blood T cell repertoires in COVID-19. Turning to the study itself: Whether acute or convalescent, the COVID-19 samples came from the United States, Italy and Spain. T cells, B-cell-depleted T cells, or PBMCs provided the cDNA or gDNA that served as material.

Per the authors' pipeline: Researchers report that nucleated cell counts were estimated from reference gene primer amplification. Sequencing used immunoSEQ multiplex PCR; TCRdb keeps in-frame clones, though not all of them. That table is the source of V, J and clone size, and D and trimming were worked out from the DNA. The table has around 89,000 clones, 88% seen once; the top ten hold over 0.35%. This clone occurred once. V gave up 7 bases and J gave up 8 bases; unmatched junction bases: 4. The CDR3 runs to 12 residues. Germline V gene sequence: CDR1 WNHNN, CDR2 SYGVQD (reference sequence). Material for sequencing was peripheral blood. The receptor was isolated from a man between 60 and 75 years old with acute or convalescent COVID-19. The chain couples TRBV10-1 to TRBJ2-7; TRBD1 matches at 11 bases. The CDR3 region is CASKGQGGKQYF. DNA of the CDR3: TGCGCCAGCAAGGGACAGGGGGGTAAGCAGTACTTC.